A single sample is the source of the 3 T cell receptor beta chains below, sequenced in a study of cytomegalovirus exposure and HLA in healthy donors. With 60 Vbeta and 13 Jbeta primers, the PCR was carried out. Method: immunoSEQ multiplex PCR; TCRdb's copy keeps in-frame clones and lacks some. The sample includes fewer than 150,000 clones, approximately 80% seen only once; the top ten take 1.2%. Material for sequencing was PBMCs. These receptors were obtained from a man in his fifties in good health and CMV-seronegative.

The genes are TRBV29-1 and TRBJ2-5, with TRBD1 identical over 7 bases. From germline, CDR1 is SQVTM and CDR2 ANQGSEA. With 0 bases clipped from V and 7 bases from J, the junction kept 11 bases outside the gene matches. This CDR3 is built from 15 residues. This CDR3 reads CSVEEGGNFQVTQYF. CDR3 nucleotide sequence: TGCAGCGTTGAAGAAGGGGGCAATTTTCAGGTGACCCAGTACTTC.

The chain couples TRBV15 to TRBJ2-7; TRBD2 matches 7 bases. CDR3 length equals 14 residues. Germline trimming cut 4 bases from V and 0 bases from J; bases unmatched to any gene: 3. Germline V lookup: CDR1 LNHNV, CDR2 YYDKDF (reference sequence). For the CDR3, the DNA is TGTGCCACCAGCAAGGCGGGGGTCTCCTACGAGCAGTACTTC. It yields the protein CATSKAGVSYEQYF.

V is TRBV25-1 and J is TRBJ1-3; D is undetermined. This CDR3 comprises 13 residues. Germline values: CDR1 MGHDK, CDR2 SYGVNS. V was clipped by 5 bases and J by 0 bases, with 5 bases between them. CDR3 residues: CASSMSSGNTIYF. The CDR3 region has the DNA TGTGCCAGCAGTATGAGCTCTGGAAACACCATATATTTT.